Given below is one T cell receptor beta chain in context. Per the authors' pipeline: Reference gene primers were amplified, and this amplification served to estimate nucleated cell counts. This table comes from immunoSEQ multiplex PCR, and its TCRdb copy is limited to in-frame clones, with some not included. The DNA was the basis for D and trimming; V, J and clone size are from that table. The table has around 200,000 clones, around 86% seen once. This sample was included in a study of blood T cell repertoires in COVID-19. For the study at large: Specimens from acute and convalescent COVID-19 originated in the United States, Italy and Spain. T cells, B-cell-depleted T cells, or PBMCs provided the cDNA or gDNA that served as material.

Material for sequencing was peripheral blood. This receptor was taken from a man in his forties with active or convalescent COVID-19.

This CDR3 is CSASPGGSYNEQFF. The CDR3 region has the DNA TGCAGTGCTAGTCCCGGGGGGTCCTACAATGAGCAGTTCTTC. The genes are TRBV20-1 and TRBJ2-1; 7 bases match TRBD2. Germline V gene sequence: CDR1 DFQATT, CDR2 SNEGSKA (reference sequence). The CDR3 is made up of 14 amino acids. Trimming at V came to 3 bases and at J to 1 base, leaving 3 bases not matched to a gene.